These 27 T cell receptor beta chains came from one sample sequenced in a study of Graves' ophthalmopathy and Graves' hyperthyroidism. RNA transcripts were the source from which TCR beta CDR3 regions were amplified. In the first round, RT-PCR was carried out with HTBI primers, and a multiplex PCR formed the second round. MiXCR, run by TCRdb on the multiplex PCR reads, gives a single entry per CDR3 protein. This sample carries around 400,000 distinct CDR3 sequences, roughly 20% of them seen once, and the ten largest clones take 3%. Sequenced: peripheral blood. These receptors all stem from a woman under 30 with stable Graves' hyperthyroidism.

The rearrangement uses TRBV20-1 and TRBJ1-3; no reliable D call. Germline values: CDR1 DFQATT, CDR2 SNEGSKA (reference sequence). V lost 7 bases and J 3 bases, leaving 16 bases between the germline ends. CDR3 length: 14 residues. In DNA, the CDR3 is TGCAGTGTAACGACCTTGGGCTATGGAAACACCATATATTTT. Its translation: CSVTTLGYGNTIYF.

This clonotype was observed at least ten times. This chain links TRBV11-3 with TRBJ2-7; TRBD1 matches at 7 bases. With 3 bases clipped from V and 0 bases from J, the junction kept 2 bases outside the gene matches. The CDR3 is 14 residues long. Germline CDR1 SGHNT, CDR2 YENEEA. CDR3 region: CASSFHRGSYEQYF. The CDR3 region has the DNA TGTGCCAGCAGCTTCCACAGGGGCTCCTACGAGCAGTACTTC. Using reference TRBV11-3 and TRBJ2-7 for the parts outside the CDR3, the full variable domain is EAGVVQSPRYKIIEKKQPVAFWCNPISGHNTLYWYLQNLGQGPELLIRYENEEAVDDSQLPKDRFSAERLKGVDSTLKIQPAELGDSAVYLCASSFHRGSYEQYFGPGTRLTVT.

This clonotype was counted ten times or more. J is TRBJ2-5 and V is TRBV7-9; TRBD2 aligns across 7 bases. CDR1 is SEHNR and CDR2 is FQNEAQ in the germline V gene (reference sequence). The CDR3 spans 14 residues. V lost 5 bases to trimming and J lost 5 bases; unmatched junction nucleotides: 8. The CDR3 DNA sequence: TGTGCCAGCAGCGATTCTAGCGGTTGGGAGACCCAGTACTTC. It translates to CASSDSSGWETQYF.

This sequence joins TRBV5-1 and TRBJ1-2, with TRBD1 as a possible D gene (5 bases). The germline CDR1 and CDR2 sequences are SGHRS and YFSETQ. V lost 4 bases and J lost 1, with 14 bases in between. CDR3 length: 15 residues. In nucleotides, the CDR3 is TGCGCCAGCAGCCCGGGGGACGGTCGTAACTATGGCTACACCTTC. The encoded protein is CASSPGDGRNYGYTF.

At least ten counts were recorded for this clonotype. This chain connects TRBV27 to TRBJ1-1; a weak D match, TRBD1 (6 bases). The CDR3 is 14 amino acids. Germline V gives CDR1 MNHEY, CDR2 SMNVEV (reference sequence). Trimming removed 3 bases at V and 1 base at J, with 9 bases between. CDR3 region: CASSFGGANTEAFF. The CDR3 nucleotides read TGTGCCAGCAGTTTTGGGGGCGCGAACACTGAAGCTTTCTTT.

This clonotype occurred many times. This sequence joins TRBV4-1 and TRBJ2-5; D not resolved. Trimming removed 4 bases at V and 1 base at J, with 13 bases between. This CDR3 region has 15 residues. Germline V gene data show CDR1 as MGHRA and CDR2 as YSYEKL. The CDR3 DNA reads as TGCGCCAGCAGCCTCTTGTTTAACACCCAAGAGACCCAGTACTTC. Residues: CASSLLFNTQETQYF.

This chain joins TRBV6-4 and TRBJ1-2; D unresolved. The V and J ends lost 7 bases and 4 bases respectively, with 10 bases between them. This CDR3 spans 12 amino acids. Germline V CDR1 and CDR2: MRHNA, SNTAGT. The CDR3 region has the DNA TGTGCCAGCAATCTGAAAAGCTATGGCTACACCTTC. This gives the protein CASNLKSYGYTF.

The chain is built from TRBV10-2 and TRBJ2-7, with D possibly being TRBD1 (6 bases). With 0 bases removed from V and 1 base from J, the gap between germline ends came to 7 bases. Germline V CDR1 and CDR2: WSHSY, SAAADI. The CDR3 length is 14 residues. CDR3 DNA sequence: TGCGCCAGCAGTGAGTCTACAGGGTCCTACGAGCAGTACTTC. Its translation is CASSESTGSYEQYF.

This clonotype was seen repeatedly, ten times or more. The chain combines TRBV20-1 with TRBJ2-5; the match to TRBD1 covers 10 bases. The CDR3 runs to 13 residues. From germline, CDR1 is DFQATT and CDR2 SNEGSKA (reference sequence). The ends lost 6 bases at V and 4 bases at J; junction bases unmatched: 5. CDR3 sequence reads: CSAPGQGSETQYF. DNA for the CDR3: TGCAGTGCCCCGGGACAGGGGTCAGAGACCCAGTACTTC.

This clonotype was counted many times. The rearrangement links TRBV6-1 to TRBJ2-2; tentatively, D is TRBD1 (5 bases). Trimming left V 2 bases short and J 6 bases short, with 13 bases between. CDR3 size: 15 residues. Per germline, CDR1 MNHNS and CDR2 SASEGT. The CDR3 DNA is TGTGCCAGCAGTGAACTAAGGACACCCCCCGGGGAGCTGTTTTTT. It encodes CASSELRTPPGELFF.

V and J are TRBV4-1 and TRBJ1-5, with D uncertain. V was trimmed by 2 bases and J by 5 bases, leaving 19 bases between them. CDR3 size: 17 residues. Per germline, CDR1 MGHRA and CDR2 YSYEKL. CDR3 in amino acids: CASSQWGRAGFYQPQHF. CDR3 nucleotides: TGCGCCAGCAGCCAATGGGGTCGAGCAGGCTTTTATCAGCCCCAGCATTTT.

This clonotype was observed at least ten times. The genes are TRBV28 and TRBJ1-2, with D uncertain. The CDR3 runs 12 residues. Germline CDR1 and CDR2: MDHEN and SYDVKM. V was clipped by 10 bases and J by 4 bases, with 13 bases between them. Written as DNA, the CDR3 is TGTGCCATCACGCGGTTTTTCTATGGCTACACCTTC. This sequence encodes CAITRFFYGYTF.

This clonotype was recorded many times. The chain combines TRBV27 with TRBJ1-5; the match to TRBD1 covers 8 bases. CDR3 length: 15 amino acids. The V gene end was trimmed by 2 bases and the J gene end by 6 bases; junction bases not matched to a gene: 6. Germline values: CDR1 MNHEY, CDR2 SMNVEV (reference sequence). CDR3 DNA sequence: TGTGCCAGCAGTTTAGACAGGGGTGCGAGTCAGCCCCAGCATTTT. Translated, it gives CASSLDRGASQPQHF.

The chain recombines TRBV6-5 with TRBJ1-5; the D is unclear. V was shortened by 5 bases and J by 7 bases, with 15 bases between the two germline ends. There are 14 residues in the CDR3. CDR1 and CDR2 (germline): MNHEY, SVGAGI. CDR3 in amino acids: CASSSREGGQPQHF. The CDR3 DNA reads as TGTGCCAGCAGTAGTCGAGAGGGTGGACAGCCCCAGCATTTT.

This chain uses TRBV3-1 with TRBJ1-3; TRBD1 agrees at 9 bases. CDR1 LGHDT and CDR2 YNNKEL come from the germline V gene (reference sequence). V was clipped by 4 bases and J by 8 bases; unmatched bases: 9. The CDR3 totals 15 residues. The CDR3 is CASSRKTGGADTIYF. CDR3 bases: TGTGCCAGCAGCCGTAAGACAGGGGGTGCAGACACCATATATTTT.

Note on this clonotype: The CDR3 end shows no conserved phenylalanine or tryptophan, and so a read error is likely. The V gene is TRBV20-1, the J gene TRBJ2-7, with TRBD1 matching 9 bases. Germline V gene lookup returns CDR1 DFQATT and CDR2 SNEGSKA (reference sequence). The CDR3 is 13 residues long. The CDR3: CRATGDRADEQYY. The CDR3 nucleotides read TGCAGGGCCACTGGGGACAGGGCGGACGAGCAGTACTAC.

The chain uses TRBV11-2 and TRBJ2-5; D remains unclear. CDR3 length: 13 residues. V was cut by 3 bases and J by 5 bases, with 10 bases left in between. Germline V lookup: CDR1 SGHAT, CDR2 FQNNGV. CDR3 nucleotides: TGTGCCAGCAGCTTTGCAGTACGGGAGACCCAGTACTTC. Encoded protein: CASSFAVRETQYF.

This clonotype was seen repeatedly, ten times or more. The V gene is TRBV28, the J gene TRBJ1-3; possible D gene TRBD1, 6 bases. The V and J ends lost 5 bases and 2 bases respectively, with 10 bases between them. The CDR3 contains 14 residues. In germline, CDR1 is MDHEN, CDR2 SYDVKM. The CDR3 loop reads CASSRPGAGNTIYF. The CDR3 nucleotides read TGTGCCAGCAGTCGCCCAGGGGCTGGAAACACCATATATTTT.

Comment on this clonotype: Its ends do not fully match the called genes, so a read error is possible. The gene calls are TRBV6-2 or TRBV6-3 and TRBJ2-1, with TRBD1 matching 7 bases. The germline V gene has CDR1 MNHEY and CDR2 SVGEGT. The length of the CDR3 is 14 residues. The CDR3 bases are TGTGCCAGCCGGACAGGCCTCAGTGGGAATGAGAAGTTCTTC. It encodes CASRTGLSGNEKFF.

The sample holds many counts of this clonotype. This chain connects TRBV20-1 to TRBJ1-4; 7 nucleotides align to TRBD1. Germline assignment: CDR1 DFQATT and CDR2 SNEGSKA (reference sequence). The CDR3 spans 16 residues. With V trimmed by 0 bases and J by 4 bases, 8 bases remained unmatched. The CDR3 coding sequence is TGCAGTGCTAGAGATCCTACCGGGACAGATAATGAAAAACTGTTTTTT. The encoded protein is CSARDPTGTDNEKLFF.

Only a few counts were recorded for this clonotype. The chain combines TRBV20-1 with TRBJ2-2, with TRBD2 matching over 11 bases. J was trimmed by 5 bases and V by 3 bases; bases with no gene match: 5. The CDR3 is 15 amino acids. The germline CDR1 and CDR2 sequences are DFQATT and SNEGSKA (reference sequence). CDR3 DNA sequence: TGCAGTGCTAGTAACCCTAGCGGGGGGACCGGGGAGCTGTTTTTT. It specifies CSASNPSGGTGELFF.

This clonotype was seen ten or more times. The V gene is TRBV12-3 or TRBV12-4, the J gene TRBJ1-5; 9 bases align to TRBD1. CDR3 length equals 14 residues. With V trimmed by 5 bases and J by 8 bases, 7 bases remained unmatched. The CDR3 bases are TGTGCCAGCAGTCCCCGACAGGGGGTTGAGCCCCAGCATTTT. Translated: CASSPRQGVEPQHF.

This clonotype has a count of ten or more. The chain recombines TRBV7-9 with TRBJ2-7; TRBD1 matches 9 bases. The CDR3 runs 14 residues. From germline, CDR1 is SEHNR and CDR2 FQNEAQ (reference sequence). Trimming at V came to 5 bases and at J to 6 bases, leaving 8 bases not matched to a gene. The CDR3 reads CASSPWDRASEQYF. The CDR3 DNA reads TGTGCCAGCAGCCCCTGGGACAGGGCCTCCGAGCAGTACTTC.

V gene TRBV7-6 combines with J gene TRBJ2-7; D tentatively fits TRBD1 or TRBD2 (6 bases each). From germline, CDR1 is SGHVS and CDR2 FNYEAQ. The CDR3 extends over 14 amino acids. Trimming took 1 base from V and 6 from J, leaving 13 bases between them. The CDR3, as DNA: TGTGCCAGCAGCTTAGAATGGGGGGCGTCCGAGCAGTACTTC. Translation gives CASSLEWGASEQYF.

This clonotype occurred a few times. This chain uses TRBV9 with TRBJ2-3, with D unclear. The germline CDR1 and CDR2 sequences are SGDLS and YYNGEE. With 0 bases removed from V and 2 bases from J, the gap between germline ends came to 7 bases. The CDR3 contains 14 residues. CDR3 coding DNA: TGTGCCAGCAGCGTAGCGACGGTCACAGATACGCAGTATTTT. It encodes CASSVATVTDTQYF. Using reference TRBV9 and TRBJ2-3 for the parts outside the CDR3, the full variable domain is DSGVTQTPKHLITATGQRVTLRCSPRSGDLSVYWYQQSLDQGLQFLIQYYNGEERAKGNILERFSAQQFPDLHSELNLSSLELGDSALYFCASSVATVTDTQYFGPGTRLTVL.

This clonotype was recorded many times. The chain combines TRBV27 with TRBJ2-2; 7 nucleotides match TRBD2. V trimming: 2 bases; J trimming: 5 bases; junction bases outside the gene matches: 8. The CDR3 is 16 amino acids. Germline values: CDR1 MNHEY, CDR2 SMNVEV (reference sequence). CDR3 sequence: CASSLRWTSRTGELFF. In nucleotides, the CDR3 is TGTGCCAGCAGTTTACGATGGACTAGTAGGACCGGGGAGCTGTTTTTT.

This clonotype occurred many times. J is TRBJ2-7 and V is TRBV29-1; D might be TRBD2 (6 bases). The CDR3 has 12 amino acids. Trimming took 0 bases from V and 5 from J, leaving 8 bases between them. Germline V lookup: CDR1 SQVTM, CDR2 ANQGSEA. CDR3 loop: CSVEDRRDEQYF. CDR3 nucleotides: TGCAGCGTTGAAGACAGGAGGGACGAGCAGTACTTC.